This entry lists 32 T cell receptor beta chains sequenced from one sample in a study of blood T cell repertoires in COVID-19. The data were produced by immunoSEQ multiplex PCR, yet TCRdb's version contains in-frame clones alone and is incomplete. The data contain about 160,000 clones, roughly 88% of them singletons. The sample comprised peripheral blood. Source of these receptors: a man younger than 30 with acute or convalescent COVID-19.

The V call is TRBV6-5, the J call TRBJ2-7; the match to TRBD1 covers 7 bases. The J segment lost 3 bases and the V segment lost 0 bases, leaving 5 bases of the junction unmatched. Germline assignment: CDR1 MNHEY and CDR2 SVGAGI. This CDR3 comprises 15 residues. CDR3 nucleotides: TGTGCCAGCAGTTACTCACCGGGACAGCTCTACGAGCAGTACTTC. Amino acids: CASSYSPGQLYEQYF.

This chain's CDR3 is CASSLGQGPGELFF. CDR3 bases: TGTGCCAGCAGCCTAGGACAGGGGCCCGGGGAGCTGTTTTTT. The rearrangement links TRBV5-6 to TRBJ2-2, with TRBD1 identical over 9 bases. The CDR3 is 14 amino acids. CDR1 and CDR2 from the germline V gene are SGHDT and YYEEEE. J lost 6 bases, V lost 4 bases, and 4 bases had no gene match.

The chain links TRBV6-2 or TRBV6-3 to TRBJ1-1; 8 bases map to TRBD1. CDR1 MNHEY and CDR2 SVGEGT come from the germline V gene. J was trimmed by 3 bases and V by 2 bases; bases with no gene match: 14. The CDR3 spans 18 residues. CDR3 amino acids: CASSYPTGQGRRYTEAFF. In nucleotides, the CDR3 is TGTGCCAGCAGTTACCCAACAGGACAGGGTCGGCGGTACACTGAAGCTTTCTTT.

This chain uses TRBV11-2 with TRBJ1-1; no reliable D call. V was pared by 5 bases and J by 3 bases, with 19 bases between. The CDR3 covers 16 residues. Germline V CDR1 and CDR2: SGHAT, FQNNGV. The CDR3, as DNA: TGTGCCAGCAGCCCCGCCGCGGGTGTGTTGTACACTGAAGCTTTCTTT. This gives the protein CASSPAAGVLYTEAFF. Supplemented by reference TRBV11-2 and TRBJ1-1, the full variable domain reads EAGVAQSPRYKIIEKRQSVAFWCNPISGHATLYWYQQILGQGPKLLIQFQNNGVVDDSQLPKDRFSAERLKGVDSTLKIQPAKLEDSAVYLCASSPAAGVLYTEAFFGQGTRLTVV.

The chain carries TRBV6-5 and TRBJ2-3, with a weak D call TRBD2 (6 bases). Germline V gene data show CDR1 as MNHEY and CDR2 as SVGAGI. The CDR3 length is 15 residues. V lost 5 bases to trimming and J lost 2 bases, with 14 bases between them. The CDR3 sequence: CASSTFAGNTDTQYF. CDR3 DNA: TGTGCCAGCAGTACCTTCGCGGGGAACACAGATACGCAGTATTTT.

The genes are TRBV6-1 and TRBJ2-7; unclear D gene. V was pared by 3 bases and J by 6 bases, with 9 bases between. The length of the CDR3 is 12 residues. Per the germline V gene, CDR1 is MNHNS and CDR2 is SASEGT. The CDR3 DNA follows: TGTGCCAGCAGTGATGTCCCTCGCGAGCAGTACTTC. Encoded protein: CASSDVPREQYF.

The chain combines TRBV12-3 or TRBV12-4 with TRBJ1-5; 8 nucleotides agree with TRBD1. The CDR3 totals 13 residues. Losses at the gene ends were 5 bases for V and 4 bases for J; bases not matched to a gene: 1. DNA for the CDR3: TGTGCCAGCAGTACAGGGGGTAATCAGCCCCAGCATTTT. Its protein product is CASSTGGNQPQHF.

This chain uses TRBV14 with TRBJ1-2; no clear D gene. Germline V gene data show CDR1 as SGHDN and CDR2 as FVKESK. The CDR3 runs 12 residues. V was pared by 0 bases and J by 4 bases, with 3 bases between. The CDR3 DNA reads TGTGCCAGCAGCCAAGAGCGCTATGGCTACACCTTC. It codes for CASSQERYGYTF.

This clone was observed a single time. The chain recombines TRBV6-5 with TRBJ2-5, with a tentative D call TRBD2 (6 bases). Germline CDR1 and CDR2: MNHEY and SVGAGI. Trimming cost V 6 bases and J 1 base, with 9 bases left between them. CDR3 size: 13 residues. The CDR3 DNA follows: TGTGCCAGCAGCCTAGCGAGCCAAGAGACCCAGTACTTC. This gives the protein CASSLASQETQYF.

The rearrangement links TRBV27 to TRBJ1-5, with 9 bases matching TRBD1. The CDR3 consists of 18 residues. V lost 6 bases and J lost 9; bases outside the gene matches: 21. CDR1 is MNHEY, CDR2 SMNVEV, per germline (reference sequence). CDR3 protein: CASSQHGQGSFGQGPQHF. CDR3 DNA sequence: TGTGCCAGCAGCCAACATGGACAGGGGTCTTTTGGACAAGGGCCCCAGCATTTT.

The CDR3 DNA sequence: TGTGCCAGTAGTCCCGGACAGGACAACTATGGCTACACCTTC. Translating it yields CASSPGQDNYGYTF. The V and J genes are TRBV19 and TRBJ1-2, with 7 bases fitting TRBD1. Germline V gene sequence: CDR1 LNHDA, CDR2 SQIVND (reference sequence). V gave up 5 bases and J gave up 2 bases; unmatched junction bases: 5. CDR3 length equals 14 residues.

The chain carries TRBV27 and TRBJ1-5; 9 bases agree with TRBD1. The germline V gene encodes CDR1 MNHEY and CDR2 SMNVEV (reference sequence). This CDR3 has 17 amino acids. V lost 6 bases to trimming and J lost 2 bases; unmatched junction nucleotides: 11. The CDR3 sequence: CASRTITGGEGNQPQHF. The CDR3 coding sequence is TGTGCCAGCAGGACAATAACAGGGGGCGAGGGCAATCAGCCCCAGCATTTT.

This sequence joins TRBV19 and TRBJ1-3, with TRBD1 identical over 7 bases. The CDR3 has 15 amino acids. V trimming: 2 bases; J trimming: 8 bases; junction bases outside the gene matches: 9. Germline V CDR1 and CDR2: LNHDA, SQIVND (reference sequence). The CDR3 region has the DNA TGTGCCAGTAGTATACTCGACAGGGAGGCGGACACCATATATTTT. Translated, it gives CASSILDREADTIYF.

This chain's CDR3 is CASSVVGGTGSHGYTF. DNA for the CDR3: TGTGCCAGCAGCGTAGTAGGAGGGACAGGGAGTCATGGCTACACCTTC. The V gene is TRBV9, the J gene TRBJ1-2; TRBD1 matches 9 bases. V shed 0 bases, J shed 6 bases, and the junction held 9 bases outside the gene matches. In germline, CDR1 is SGDLS, CDR2 YYNGEE. The CDR3 totals 16 residues.

The chain is built from TRBV12-5 and TRBJ2-7; D perhaps matches TRBD1 (6 bases). CDR3 length: 14 amino acids. Germline V gene lookup returns CDR1 LGHNT and CDR2 FRNRAP. Trimming shortened V by 3 bases and J by 0 bases, and 9 bases separated the two germline ends. The CDR3 is CASGFTGHSYEQYF. CDR3 DNA: TGTGCTAGTGGTTTTACAGGGCACTCCTACGAGCAGTACTTC.

This rearrangement joins TRBV14 to TRBJ1-1; tentatively, D is TRBD1 (5 bases). V lost 8 bases and J 4 bases, leaving 14 bases between the germline ends. Germline loops: CDR1 SGHDN, CDR2 FVKESK. The CDR3 length is 13 residues. The CDR3 coding sequence is TGTGCCAGCCAGCGGGGCTGGAGCACTGAAGCTTTCTTT. Its protein product is CASQRGWSTEAFF.

The rearrangement joins TRBV20-1 to TRBJ1-6, with D tentatively TRBD1 (6 bases). Germline V gene data show CDR1 as DFQATT and CDR2 as SNEGSKA (reference sequence). This CDR3 contains 13 residues. V dropped 5 bases and J dropped 7 bases, with 12 bases sitting between them. CDR3 region: CSAGGQLNSPLHF. In DNA, the CDR3 is TGCAGTGCTGGTGGACAGTTAAATTCACCCCTCCACTTT.

The V gene is TRBV9, the J gene TRBJ2-2; 7 bases are shared with TRBD2. Germline V lookup: CDR1 SGDLS, CDR2 YYNGEE. V was clipped by 4 bases and J by 4 bases; unmatched bases: 7. The CDR3 loop spans 15 amino acids. In nucleotides, the CDR3 is TGTGCCAGCAGCACCCCTACGGGGGGCACCGGGGAGCTGTTTTTT. Residues: CASSTPTGGTGELFF.

The genes are TRBV12-5 and TRBJ2-3; D is possibly TRBD1 (5 bases). The CDR3 sequence is 13 residues long. V was cut by 3 bases and J by 4 bases, with 8 bases left in between. CDR1 is LGHNT and CDR2 is FRNRAP in the germline V gene. The CDR3 spells CASGLGVPDTQYF. The DNA of the CDR3 is TGTGCTAGTGGTTTAGGGGTCCCAGATACGCAGTATTTT.

The rearrangement links TRBV9 to TRBJ2-3; D remains ambiguous. This CDR3 is 12 amino acids long. Trimming took 7 bases from V and 0 from J, leaving 6 bases between them. The V gene's germline CDR1 is SGDLS and CDR2 YYNGEE. The CDR3 loop is CASGQSTDTQYF. CDR3 bases: TGTGCCAGCGGCCAAAGCACAGATACGCAGTATTTT.

The chain employs TRBV19 and TRBJ1-1, with D possibly being TRBD1 (5 bases). CDR3 length: 14 residues. V was clipped by 3 bases and J by 1 base, with 9 bases between them. Germline values: CDR1 LNHDA, CDR2 SQIVND (reference sequence). The CDR3 is CASSIRTGNTEAFF. CDR3 sequence (DNA): TGTGCCAGTAGTATCCGTACAGGGAACACTGAAGCTTTCTTT. The full variable domain, with the rest looked up from reference TRBV19 and TRBJ1-1, is DGGITQSPKYLFRKEGQNVTLSCEQNLNHDAMYWYRQDPGQGLRLIYYSQIVNDFQKGDIAEGYSVSREKKESFPLTVTSAQKNPTAFYLCASSIRTGNTEAFFGQGTRLTVV.

This chain connects TRBV7-9 to TRBJ1-4; the D gene is possibly TRBD1 (5 bases). The germline V gene encodes CDR1 SEHNR and CDR2 FQNEAQ (reference sequence). V lost 4 bases and J lost 5, with 14 bases in between. The CDR3 length is 15 residues. The DNA for the CDR3 is TGTGCCAGCAGCTCCTACGTGGGGGGAAATGAAAAACTGTTTTTT. Amino acid sequence: CASSSYVGGNEKLFF. Full variable domain (remainder filled in from reference TRBV7-9 and TRBJ1-4): DTGVSQNPRHKITKRGQNVTFRCDPISEHNRLYWYRQTLGQGPEFLTYFQNEAQLEKSRLLSDRFSAERPKGSFSTLEIQRTEQGDSAMYLCASSSYVGGNEKLFFGSGTQLSVL.

This CDR3 is CASSPGPNTEAFF. CDR3 sequence (DNA): TGTGCCAGCAGCCCAGGGCCAAACACTGAAGCTTTCTTT. J is TRBJ1-1 and V is TRBV7-9, with D maybe TRBD1 (5 bases). There are 13 residues in the CDR3. V was clipped by 5 bases and J by 2 bases, with 9 bases between them. The germline V gene encodes CDR1 SEHNR and CDR2 FQNEAQ (reference sequence). Full variable domain (remainder filled in from reference TRBV7-9 and TRBJ1-1): DTGVSQNPRHKITKRGQNVTFRCDPISEHNRLYWYRQTLGQGPEFLTYFQNEAQLEKSRLLSDRFSAERPKGSFSTLEIQRTEQGDSAMYLCASSPGPNTEAFFGQGTRLTVV.

This clone was recorded a few times. The rearrangement joins TRBV27 to TRBJ2-1; TRBD2 agrees at 14 bases. Losses at the gene ends were 2 bases for V and 5 bases for J; bases not matched to a gene: 8. Germline V gene lookup returns CDR1 MNHEY and CDR2 SMNVEV (reference sequence). The CDR3 extends over 18 amino acids. CDR3 loop: CASSLRLAGGPKDNEQFF. The CDR3 DNA follows: TGTGCCAGCAGTTTACGACTAGCGGGAGGGCCAAAGGACAATGAGCAGTTCTTC.

The V gene is TRBV5-4, the J gene TRBJ1-1, with D hard to call. V was clipped by 2 bases and J by 1 base, with 12 bases between them. Per germline, CDR1 SGHNT and CDR2 YYREEE (reference sequence). This CDR3 contains 15 residues. Here the CDR3 DNA reads TGTGCCAGCAGCTTCCTCGGGAGGACGAACACTGAAGCTTTCTTT. This translates into CASSFLGRTNTEAFF.

The chain recombines TRBV2 with TRBJ1-4, with 8 positions matching TRBD1. Germline V gene lookup returns CDR1 SNHLY and CDR2 FYNNEI. With 6 bases clipped from V and 5 bases from J, the junction kept 17 bases outside the gene matches. The CDR3 consists of 18 residues. CDR3 bases: TGTGCCAGCAGCCGAGGACAGGGTCCCCTGTATTTCAATGAAAAACTGTTTTTT. Protein sequence: CASSRGQGPLYFNEKLFF.

The chain carries TRBV19 and TRBJ1-4; 7 positions match TRBD1. The V gene's germline CDR1 is LNHDA and CDR2 SQIVND (reference sequence). Trimming at V came to 3 bases and at J to 5 bases, leaving 15 bases not matched to a gene. This CDR3 is built from 18 residues. The CDR3 loop is CASSIGTQGNWGNEKLFF. The DNA for the CDR3 is TGTGCCAGTAGTATCGGAACACAGGGGAATTGGGGCAATGAAAAACTGTTTTTT.

This clone showed up just once. The chain has TRBV6-5 and TRBJ1-5; no clear D. The CDR3 contains 10 residues. V lost 9 bases to trimming and J lost 4 bases, with 4 bases between them. Germline CDR1 MNHEY, CDR2 SVGAGI. The CDR3 DNA sequence: TGTGCCAGGCGAAATCAGCCCCAGCATTTT. Protein: CARRNQPQHF.

The J gene is TRBJ2-7, the V gene TRBV5-1; no clear D gene. V was pared by 0 bases and J by 2 bases, with 9 bases between. The CDR3 has 14 residues. Per germline, CDR1 SGHRS and CDR2 YFSETQ. The chain's CDR3 is CASSLGTSAYEQYF. CDR3 nucleotide sequence: TGCGCCAGCAGCTTGGGTACAAGCGCCTACGAGCAGTACTTC.

This clone was observed a handful of times. The gene calls are TRBV19 and TRBJ1-5; 8 positions match TRBD1. CDR3 size: 16 residues. Germline V lookup: CDR1 LNHDA, CDR2 SQIVND (reference sequence). Trimming at V came to 7 bases and at J to 5 bases, leaving 13 bases not matched to a gene. CDR3 residues: CASTAGSGTGHQPQHF. The DNA for the CDR3 is TGTGCCAGTACCGCCGGAAGCGGGACAGGACATCAGCCCCAGCATTTT.

The gene calls are TRBV5-5 and TRBJ1-1, with D unclear. Trimming pared 0 bases from V and 0 bases from J, leaving 6 bases between. This CDR3 region has 14 residues. Germline V gives CDR1 SGHKS, CDR2 YYEKEE (reference sequence). This chain's CDR3 is CASSLEHVNTEAFF. The CDR3 nucleotides read TGTGCCAGCAGCTTGGAGCATGTGAACACTGAAGCTTTCTTT.

The chain combines TRBV30 with TRBJ2-5; possibly TRBD2 for D (8 bases). CDR3 length: 15 amino acids. CDR1 and CDR2 (germline): GTSNPN, SVGIG (reference sequence). V was clipped by 0 bases and J by 5 bases, with 16 bases between them. CDR3 nucleotide sequence: TGTGCCTGGAGTGTTGGGGGACAGCGGGAGGAGACCCAGTACTTC. This translates into CAWSVGGQREETQYF.